The rows below give T cell receptor beta chains drawn from one sample of a study of blood T cell repertoires in COVID-19. TCRdb's copy holds only in-frame clones and misses some; the assay was immunoSEQ multiplex PCR. The table includes over 50,000 clones, almost 85% detected once. Sequenced: peripheral blood. These receptors all come from a human donor in a cohort sampled during active COVID-19. Each CDR3 is given with its conserved first and last residue. A D gene is named only where the DNA matches it firmly. Size tells how often a clone was seen (once, few, many) or the class of an expanded clone, and some rows leave it out.

>once|TRBJ1-4|TRBV19|-
CASSPTGPREKLFF
TGTGCCAGTAGTCCTACAGGTCCTCGGGAAAAACTGTTTTTT
>-|TRBJ2-7|TRBV18|TRBD2
CASSPADELAWGTFYEQYF
TGTGCCAGCTCACCCGCCGACGAACTAGCGTGGGGGACCTTCTACGAGCAGTACTTC
>few|TRBJ2-4|TRBV5-8|TRBD1
CASSGDRANIQYF
TGTGCCAGCAGCGGTGACAGGGCAAACATTCAGTACTTC
>-|TRBJ2-7|TRBV7-9|-
CASSSPWGAYEQYF
TGTGCCAGCAGCTCACCTTGGGGGGCCTACGAGCAGTACTTC
>-|TRBJ1-4|TRBV9|-
CASSVDSFNEKLFF
TGTGCCAGCAGCGTTGACAGTTTTAATGAAAAACTGTTTTTT
>-|TRBJ2-2|TRBV21-1|-
CASSIVGGWGTGELFF
TGTGCCAGCAGCATCGTGGGGGGATGGGGAACCGGGGAGCTGTTTTTT
>-|TRBJ1-3|TRBV7-2|-
CASSFQGPSGNTIYF
TGTGCCAGCAGCTTCCAGGGCCCCTCTGGAAACACCATATATTTT
>-|TRBJ1-6|TRBV3-1/TRBV3-2|-
CASSQDLARNSPLHF
TGTGCCAGCAGCCAAGATTTGGCCAGAAATTCACCCCTCCACTTT
>-|TRBJ2-7|TRBV9|-
CASSVGGSAAYEQYF
TGTGCCAGCAGCGTAGGAGGTAGCGCCGCCTACGAGCAGTACTTC
>-|TRBJ1-2|TRBV6-5|-
CASSYSSPESYTF
TGTGCCAGCAGTTACTCAAGCCCGGAGAGCTACACCTTC
>-|TRBJ1-2|TRBV9|-
CASSVRGDLLANYGYTF
TGTGCCAGCAGCGTGCGGGGGGACCTGTTAGCTAACTATGGCTACACCTTC
>-|TRBJ2-1|TRBV14|TRBD1
CASSHDRALGDRNEQFF
TGTGCCAGCAGCCATGACAGGGCACTAGGAGATAGGAATGAGCAGTTCTTC
>once|TRBJ2-5|TRBV4-2|-
CASSQGQQETQYF
TGTGCCAGCAGCCAAGGACAGCAAGAGACCCAGTACTTC
>once|TRBJ2-3|TRBV27|-
CASSMTGDTQYF
TGTGCCAGCAGCATGACAGGTGATACGCAGTATTTT
>-|TRBJ1-5|TRBV6-5|TRBD1
CASSPTGTRGPQHF
TGTGCCAGCAGCCCGACAGGGACCCGGGGCCCCCAGCATTTT
>once|TRBJ2-5|TRBV4-1|TRBD2
CASSQGSGRAFETQYF
TGCGCCAGCAGCCAAGGTAGCGGGAGGGCCTTTGAGACCCAGTACTTC
>-|TRBJ1-1|TRBV19|-
CASSIATLRGNTEAFF
TGTGCCAGTAGTATTGCGACCCTTCGAGGGAACACTGAAGCTTTCTTT
>-|TRBJ2-3|TRBV5-4|TRBD1
CASSRPGTGSTDTQYF
TGTGCCAGCAGCCGACCCGGGACAGGGTCGACAGATACGCAGTATTTT
>-|TRBJ2-4|TRBV5-5|TRBD2
CASSLGVAGGATKNIQYF
TGTGCCAGCAGCTTGGGAGTAGCGGGAGGCGCTACCAAAAACATTCAGTACTTC
>-|TRBJ2-5|TRBV25-1|-
CASTPRGRETQYF
TGTGCCAGCACCCCCAGGGGTCGGGAGACCCAGTACTTC
>-|TRBJ2-2|TRBV4-3|-
CASSQGGVGTGELFF
TGCGCCAGCAGCCAAGGCGGGGTCGGCACCGGGGAGCTGTTTTTT